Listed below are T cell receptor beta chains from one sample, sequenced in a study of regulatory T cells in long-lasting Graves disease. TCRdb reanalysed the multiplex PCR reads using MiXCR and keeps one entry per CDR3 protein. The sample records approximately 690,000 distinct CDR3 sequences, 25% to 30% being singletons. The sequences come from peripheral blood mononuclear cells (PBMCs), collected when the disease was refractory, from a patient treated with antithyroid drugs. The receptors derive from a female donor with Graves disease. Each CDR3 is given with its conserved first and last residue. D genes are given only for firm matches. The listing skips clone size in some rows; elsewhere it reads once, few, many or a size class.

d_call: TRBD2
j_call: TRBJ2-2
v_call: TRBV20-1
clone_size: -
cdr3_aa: CSAIKREGPGELFF
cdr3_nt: TGCAGTGCCATAAAGCGGGAGGGCCCCGGGGAGCTGTTTTTT

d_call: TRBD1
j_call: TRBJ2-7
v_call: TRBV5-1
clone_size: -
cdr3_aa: CASSTLGQGPYEQYF
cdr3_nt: TGCGCCAGCAGCACACTTGGACAGGGTCCCTACGAGCAGTACTTC

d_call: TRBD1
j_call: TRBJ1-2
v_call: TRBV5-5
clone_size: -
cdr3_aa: CASNNRGDSSNYGYTF
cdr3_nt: TGTGCCAGCAACAACCGGGGGGACAGCAGTAACTATGGCTACACCTTC

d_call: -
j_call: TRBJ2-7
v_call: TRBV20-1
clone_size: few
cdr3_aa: CSARALSRIEQYF
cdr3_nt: TGCAGTGCTAGAGCCCTCAGCAGGATTGAGCAGTACTTC

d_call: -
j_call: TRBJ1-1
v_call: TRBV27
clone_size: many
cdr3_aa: CASSFLGNVEAFF
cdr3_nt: TGTGCCAGCAGTTTCCTAGGGAATGTTGAAGCTTTCTTT

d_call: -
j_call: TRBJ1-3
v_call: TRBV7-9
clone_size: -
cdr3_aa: CASSEDLRSGNTIYF
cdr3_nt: TGTGCCAGCAGCGAGGACTTACGCTCTGGAAACACCATATATTTT

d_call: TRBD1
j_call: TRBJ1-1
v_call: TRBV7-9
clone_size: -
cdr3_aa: CASSLLQGAEAFF
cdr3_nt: TGTGCCAGCAGCCTTCTACAGGGGGCTGAAGCTTTCTTT

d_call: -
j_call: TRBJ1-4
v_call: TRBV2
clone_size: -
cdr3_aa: CASKEVIGEKLFF
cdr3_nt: TGTGCCAGCAAGGAAGTAATCGGAGAAAAACTGTTTTTT

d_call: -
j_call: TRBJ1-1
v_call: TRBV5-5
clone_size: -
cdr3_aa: CASSLTSDTEAFF
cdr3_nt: TGTGCCAGCAGCTTGACTTCGGACACTGAAGCTTTCTTT

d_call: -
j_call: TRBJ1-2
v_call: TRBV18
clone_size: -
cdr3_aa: CASSRVGASENYGYTF
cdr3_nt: TGTGCCAGCTCACGGGTAGGGGCGAGTGAAAACTATGGCTACACCTTC

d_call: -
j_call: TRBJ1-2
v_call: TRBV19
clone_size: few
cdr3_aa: CASSMGTGLNYGYTF
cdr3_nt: TGTGCCAGTAGTATGGGTACAGGACTGAACTATGGCTACACCTTC

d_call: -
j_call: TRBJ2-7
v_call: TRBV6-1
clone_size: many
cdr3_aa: CASIGGGISYEQYF
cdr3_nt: TGTGCCAGCATAGGTGGAGGGATCTCCTACGAGCAGTACTTC

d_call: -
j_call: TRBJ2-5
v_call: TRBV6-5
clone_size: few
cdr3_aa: CASSSQGGGTQYF
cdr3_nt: TGTGCCAGCAGTTCGCAGGGCGGTGGGACCCAGTACTTC

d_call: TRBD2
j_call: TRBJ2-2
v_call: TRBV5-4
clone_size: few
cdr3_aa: CASSSLAGKNTGELFF
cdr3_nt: TGTGCCAGCAGCTCCTTAGCGGGAAAGAACACCGGGGAGCTGTTTTTT

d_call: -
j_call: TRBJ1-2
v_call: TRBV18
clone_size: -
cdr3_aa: CASSPEQEYGYTF
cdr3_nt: TGTGCCAGCTCACCGGAACAAGAGTATGGCTACACCTTC

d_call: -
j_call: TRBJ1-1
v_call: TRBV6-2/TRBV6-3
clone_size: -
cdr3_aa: CASQGFYRGTEAFF
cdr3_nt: TGTGCCAGCCAGGGGTTCTATAGGGGCACTGAAGCTTTCTTT